Listed below are T cell receptor beta chains from one sample, sequenced in a study of T-cell memory formation after mild COVID-19. TCRdb reanalysed the 5' RACE reads using MiXCR and keeps one entry per CDR3 protein. Found here are 350,000 to 400,000 distinct CDR3 sequences, 20% to 25% of them singletons; the top ten hold roughly an eighth. Sequenced sample: PBMCs or a T cell subset sorted from them (not recorded which). The source of these receptors is an adult woman who had mild COVID-19 (a few samples of this study predate the infection). Cell type and time point are not known. CDR3s include the opening cysteine and the closing phenylalanine or tryptophan. Fields, in order: J gene, D gene, V gene, CDR3 length, CDR3 protein. A D gene is named only where the DNA matches it firmly.

J gene: TRBJ2-5
D gene: TRBD2
V gene: TRBV7-9
CDR3 length: 16
CDR3 protein: CASSWTSGSSSETQYF

J gene: TRBJ2-5
D gene: TRBD2
V gene: TRBV5-1
CDR3 length: 15
CDR3 protein: CASNLGLAGAETQYF

J gene: TRBJ1-1
D gene: -
V gene: TRBV2
CDR3 length: 10
CDR3 protein: CAATWTKAFF

J gene: TRBJ2-5
D gene: -
V gene: TRBV6-5
CDR3 length: 14
CDR3 protein: CASSRSRETETQYF

J gene: TRBJ2-3
D gene: TRBD2
V gene: TRBV19
CDR3 length: 17
CDR3 protein: CASSIRGTSGSPDTQYF

J gene: TRBJ2-1
D gene: TRBD2
V gene: TRBV24-1
CDR3 length: 12
CDR3 protein: CATSGRVGEQFF

J gene: TRBJ2-7
D gene: -
V gene: TRBV11-3
CDR3 length: 13
CDR3 protein: CASSLEGEYEQYF

J gene: TRBJ2-1
D gene: -
V gene: TRBV25-1
CDR3 length: 18
CDR3 protein: CASSGRTDSLISYNEQFF

J gene: TRBJ2-7
D gene: -
V gene: TRBV18
CDR3 length: 16
CDR3 protein: CASSPRGSGNSYEQYF

J gene: TRBJ1-1
D gene: -
V gene: TRBV6-2/TRBV6-3
CDR3 length: 14
CDR3 protein: CASSYLGRNTEAFF

J gene: TRBJ1-1
D gene: -
V gene: TRBV7-9
CDR3 length: 14
CDR3 protein: CASTRSQGVPEAFF

J gene: TRBJ1-3
D gene: -
V gene: TRBV12-3/TRBV12-4
CDR3 length: 18
CDR3 protein: CASSLLVRGGPSGNTIYF

J gene: TRBJ2-5
D gene: -
V gene: TRBV25-1
CDR3 length: 13
CDR3 protein: CASSEFSQETQYF

J gene: TRBJ2-2
D gene: TRBD2
V gene: TRBV30
CDR3 length: 15
CDR3 protein: CAWSVASGGAGELFF

J gene: TRBJ1-2
D gene: -
V gene: TRBV5-5
CDR3 length: 13
CDR3 protein: CASSFGQGYGYTF

J gene: TRBJ2-5
D gene: TRBD2
V gene: TRBV6-1
CDR3 length: 14
CDR3 protein: CASTGLAASGDQYF

J gene: TRBJ1-6
D gene: -
V gene: TRBV11-2
CDR3 length: 13
CDR3 protein: CASSLVKRSPLHF

J gene: TRBJ2-1
D gene: -
V gene: TRBV4-1
CDR3 length: 16
CDR3 protein: CASSQEKGRTYNEQFF

J gene: TRBJ2-3
D gene: -
V gene: TRBV7-8
CDR3 length: 17
CDR3 protein: CASSLGNLASGTDTQYF

J gene: TRBJ1-2
D gene: -
V gene: TRBV15
CDR3 length: 14
CDR3 protein: CATSRGQTLYGYTF

J gene: TRBJ1-2
D gene: -
V gene: TRBV5-6
CDR3 length: 13
CDR3 protein: CASSFGGEDGYTF

J gene: TRBJ1-5
D gene: TRBD1
V gene: TRBV4-1
CDR3 length: 15
CDR3 protein: CASSQIPTGYQPQHF

J gene: TRBJ2-7
D gene: TRBD1
V gene: TRBV5-5
CDR3 length: 15
CDR3 protein: CASSQLGQGTYEQYF

J gene: TRBJ1-1
D gene: -
V gene: TRBV7-2
CDR3 length: 15
CDR3 protein: CASSRNTGIGTEAFF

J gene: TRBJ1-6
D gene: TRBD1
V gene: TRBV5-1
CDR3 length: 16
CDR3 protein: CASSLDPGGLDSPLHF

J gene: TRBJ2-1
D gene: -
V gene: TRBV12-3/TRBV12-4
CDR3 length: 12
CDR3 protein: CASSPGVGEQFF

J gene: TRBJ2-1
D gene: TRBD1
V gene: TRBV5-1
CDR3 length: 15
CDR3 protein: CASSVPGGSGDEQFF

J gene: TRBJ2-3
D gene: -
V gene: TRBV12-3/TRBV12-4
CDR3 length: 14
CDR3 protein: CASTNGLVTDTQYF

J gene: TRBJ2-5
D gene: TRBD1
V gene: TRBV5-1
CDR3 length: 16
CDR3 protein: CASSLTGTGGVETQYF

J gene: TRBJ2-7
D gene: TRBD1
V gene: TRBV24-1
CDR3 length: 15
CDR3 protein: CATSADDRELDEQYF

J gene: TRBJ1-5
D gene: -
V gene: TRBV20-1
CDR3 length: 14
CDR3 protein: CSAKSSRGGQPQHF

J gene: TRBJ2-3
D gene: TRBD2
V gene: TRBV7-7
CDR3 length: 13
CDR3 protein: CASSHGLAEKEYF

J gene: TRBJ2-7
D gene: TRBD1
V gene: TRBV15
CDR3 length: 15
CDR3 protein: CATSRGRDRSYEQYF

J gene: TRBJ2-5
D gene: -
V gene: TRBV6-6
CDR3 length: 16
CDR3 protein: CASSYSALGGKETQYF

J gene: TRBJ2-1
D gene: -
V gene: TRBV24-1
CDR3 length: 14
CDR3 protein: CATSDPTGYNEQFF

J gene: TRBJ2-3
D gene: -
V gene: TRBV7-8
CDR3 length: 16
CDR3 protein: CASSLPSDESTDTQYF

J gene: TRBJ1-1
D gene: -
V gene: TRBV5-1
CDR3 length: 15
CDR3 protein: CASSLATDRNTEAFF

J gene: TRBJ2-1
D gene: -
V gene: TRBV27
CDR3 length: 14
CDR3 protein: CASSLGGRNGEQFF

J gene: TRBJ2-2
D gene: -
V gene: TRBV7-9
CDR3 length: 15
CDR3 protein: CASSLGRANTGELFF

J gene: TRBJ1-2
D gene: -
V gene: TRBV7-9
CDR3 length: 13
CDR3 protein: CASSLVVGEGYTF

J gene: TRBJ2-3
D gene: TRBD2
V gene: TRBV12-3/TRBV12-4
CDR3 length: 15
CDR3 protein: CASSTSGSRTDTQYF

J gene: TRBJ2-5
D gene: TRBD2
V gene: TRBV6-5
CDR3 length: 16
CDR3 protein: CASSFRLAQAQETQYF

J gene: TRBJ1-6
D gene: -
V gene: TRBV6-2/TRBV6-3
CDR3 length: 14
CDR3 protein: CASSYSPGNSPLHF

J gene: TRBJ1-5
D gene: -
V gene: TRBV7-6
CDR3 length: 13
CDR3 protein: CASSLAWTQPQHF

J gene: TRBJ1-1
D gene: -
V gene: TRBV5-5
CDR3 length: 15
CDR3 protein: CASSFPRSVDTEAFF

J gene: TRBJ1-4
D gene: TRBD1
V gene: TRBV7-2
CDR3 length: 15
CDR3 protein: CASSPRTGANEKLFF

J gene: TRBJ2-3
D gene: -
V gene: TRBV5-1
CDR3 length: 14
CDR3 protein: CASRRLTATDTQYF

J gene: TRBJ1-2
D gene: -
V gene: TRBV5-1
CDR3 length: 12
CDR3 protein: CASREAEYGYTF

J gene: TRBJ1-1
D gene: -
V gene: TRBV20-1
CDR3 length: 13
CDR3 protein: CSASKGTRTEAFF

J gene: TRBJ2-3
D gene: TRBD2
V gene: TRBV7-3
CDR3 length: 15
CDR3 protein: CASSQLAGGSDTQYF

J gene: TRBJ1-1
D gene: -
V gene: TRBV6-1
CDR3 length: 12
CDR3 protein: CASSERGTEAFF

J gene: TRBJ2-2
D gene: TRBD1
V gene: TRBV12-3/TRBV12-4
CDR3 length: 15
CDR3 protein: CASSLGTANTGELFF